The TCR beta chain under discussion was sequenced for a study of shared clonotypes between healthy human individuals. Across the whole study: Each donor's CD4 naive and CD4 memory cells filled three plates apiece, CD8 naive two, and CD8 memory one.

Evenly divided among several immunoSEQ plates was the genomic DNA of each subset. The table came from immunoSEQ multiplex PCR; TCRdb's copy has only in-frame clones and leaves some out. The sample contains approximately 1,500,000 clones, around 98% of which appear only once. The CDR3 is 13 residues long. Trimming removed 5 bases from V and 7 bases from J, with 12 bases in between. Per germline, CDR1 SGHTA and CDR2 FQGNSA. Sample: naive CD4+ T cells sorted from blood. Subset described: CD45RA+ positively selected. The receptor was isolated from a man between 25 and 39 years old in good health. This chain uses TRBV7-2 with TRBJ1-5, with TRBD1 as a possible D gene (5 bases). The CDR3 sequence: CASSEKWGQPQHF. CDR3 DNA: TGTGCCAGCAGCGAAAAATGGGGGCAGCCCCAGCATTTT.